The TCR beta chain described here comes from a study of T cell repertoires in cytomegalovirus infection. Background on the study: A matching HLA type, together with CMV infection, was signaled by public TCR beta signatures. Study-level points and caveats: Within the response measured ex vivo, HLA-C-restricted CMV-specific TCR beta clonotypes were dominant. Cumulated frequencies of public TCR beta families served to identify carriers of CMV plus the relevant HLA.

MiXCR was run by TCRdb on the reads, yielding one entry per CDR3 protein. The table lists roughly 500,000 distinct CDR3 sequences, 16% of them singletons. Germline V gene lookup returns CDR1 SEHNR and CDR2 FQNEAQ (reference sequence). V was clipped by 1 base and J by 0 bases; unmatched bases: 14. The CDR3 spans 20 residues. This clonotype was detected many times. Its cognate antigen is unknown. This TCR was sampled from a human donor in good health (CMV status not recorded). Some clones in this sample may be carry-over from other donors' samples. The rearrangement links TRBV7-9 to TRBJ1-5, with TRBD1 matching 8 bases. Material: CD8+ T cells from PBMCs. For the CDR3, the DNA is TGTGCCAGCAGCTTAGAAGGCTCTCTGACAGGGGCGGGTAGCAATCAGCCCCAGCATTTT. Its translation: CASSLEGSLTGAGSNQPQHF.